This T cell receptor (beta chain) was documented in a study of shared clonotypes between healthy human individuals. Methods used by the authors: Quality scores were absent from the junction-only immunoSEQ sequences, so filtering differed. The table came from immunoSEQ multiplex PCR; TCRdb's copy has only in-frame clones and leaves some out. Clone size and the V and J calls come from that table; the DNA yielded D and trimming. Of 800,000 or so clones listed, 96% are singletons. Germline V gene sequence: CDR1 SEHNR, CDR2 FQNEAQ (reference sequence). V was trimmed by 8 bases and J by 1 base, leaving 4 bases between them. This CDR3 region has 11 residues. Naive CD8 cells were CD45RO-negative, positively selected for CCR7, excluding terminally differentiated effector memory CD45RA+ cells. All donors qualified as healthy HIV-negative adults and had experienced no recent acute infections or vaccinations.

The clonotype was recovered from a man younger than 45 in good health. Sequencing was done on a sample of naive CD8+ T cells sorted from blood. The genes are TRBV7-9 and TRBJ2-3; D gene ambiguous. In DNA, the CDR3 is TGTGCCAGCGGGGGCACAGATACGCAGTATTTT. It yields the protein CASGGTDTQYF.